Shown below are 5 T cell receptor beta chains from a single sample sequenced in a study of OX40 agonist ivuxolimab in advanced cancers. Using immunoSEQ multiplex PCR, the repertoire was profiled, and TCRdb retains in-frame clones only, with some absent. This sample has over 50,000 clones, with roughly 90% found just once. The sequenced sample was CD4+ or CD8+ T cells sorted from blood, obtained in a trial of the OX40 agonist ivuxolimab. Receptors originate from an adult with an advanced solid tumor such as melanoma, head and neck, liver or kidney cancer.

For the CDR3, the DNA is TGTGCCAGCACCGGGACAGGCGAAGAGACCCAGTACTTC. It specifies CASTGTGEETQYF. The J gene is TRBJ2-5, the V gene TRBV2; TRBD1 aligns across 8 bases. This CDR3 contains 13 residues. V shed 7 bases, J shed 3 bases, and the junction held 4 bases outside the gene matches. Per germline, CDR1 SNHLY and CDR2 FYNNEI.

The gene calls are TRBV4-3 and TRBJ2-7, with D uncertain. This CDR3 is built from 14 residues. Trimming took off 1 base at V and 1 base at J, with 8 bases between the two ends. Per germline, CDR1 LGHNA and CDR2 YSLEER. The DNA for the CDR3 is TGCGCCAGCAGCCAAGGGGTAGCATCCTACGAGCAGTACTTC. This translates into CASSQGVASYEQYF.

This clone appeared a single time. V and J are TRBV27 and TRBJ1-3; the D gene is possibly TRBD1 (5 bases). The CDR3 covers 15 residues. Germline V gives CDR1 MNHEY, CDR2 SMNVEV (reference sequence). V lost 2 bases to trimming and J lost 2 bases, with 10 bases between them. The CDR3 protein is CASSLTGVPGNTIYF. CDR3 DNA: TGTGCCAGCAGTTTAACGGGGGTGCCTGGAAACACCATATATTTT.

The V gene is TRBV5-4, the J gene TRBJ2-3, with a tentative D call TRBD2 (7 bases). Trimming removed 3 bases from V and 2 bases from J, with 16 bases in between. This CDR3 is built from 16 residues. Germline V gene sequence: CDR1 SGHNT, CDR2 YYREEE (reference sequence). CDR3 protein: CASSSGLPGATDTQYF. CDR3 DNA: TGTGCCAGCAGCTCGGGACTACCGGGGGCCACAGATACGCAGTATTTT.

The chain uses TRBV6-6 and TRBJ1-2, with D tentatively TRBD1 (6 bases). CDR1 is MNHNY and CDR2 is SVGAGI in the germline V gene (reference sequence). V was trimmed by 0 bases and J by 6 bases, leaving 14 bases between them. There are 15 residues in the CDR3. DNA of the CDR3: TGTGCCAGCAGTTACTCGAGGGGGGGCGCGGATGGCTACACCTTC. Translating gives CASSYSRGGADGYTF.